This T cell receptor (beta chain) was observed in a study of blood T cells in healthy people across ages. V was cut by 8 bases and J by 0 bases, with 10 bases left in between. The CDR3 is 13 residues long. The germline V gene encodes CDR1 MNHEY and CDR2 SVGAGI. Collection of 8.5 to 10 milliliters of peripheral blood was performed for each donor. The study's findings and limits: When one million T cells were used, diversity estimates were thought to be underestimates. Significant beta diversity loss was already apparent by age approximately 40, declining roughly linearly.

This clonotype appeared once. Its target is unknown. PCR was performed a second time for about 7 to 11 cycles using a sample-barcoded 5' primer and a J-beta primer mix. Using its own MiXCR run on the 5' RACE reads, TCRdb lists one record per CDR3 protein. This sample has about 1.4 million distinct CDR3 sequences, with approximately 60% found just once. Sequences were obtained from blood. The TCR sequence derives from a man aged 18 to 35 in good health. The chain combines TRBV6-5 with TRBJ1-1, with no clear D. The CDR3 loop is CASEAGMNTEAFF. DNA of the CDR3: TGTGCCAGCGAGGCAGGCATGAACACTGAAGCTTTCTTT.